The 30 T cell receptor beta chains reported below all come from one sample, sequenced in a study of blood T cell repertoires in COVID-19. Profiled with immunoSEQ multiplex PCR; TCRdb holds only in-frame clones, not every one. The sample consists of a few hundred thousand clones, approximately 86% of them appearing once. Sequenced material: PBMCs or T cells enriched from blood (not recorded which). The receptors stem from a woman aged 35 to 49 with acute COVID-19.

The genes are TRBV7-9 and TRBJ2-5, with D perhaps TRBD1 (7 bases). Trimming cost V 1 base and J 2 bases, with 14 bases left between them. This CDR3 comprises 16 residues. Germline V gene data show CDR1 as SEHNR and CDR2 as FQNEAQ (reference sequence). In DNA form, the CDR3 reads TGTGCCAGCAGCTTAGTGGGACTGGGACAGCAAGAGACCCAGTACTTC. Its protein product is CASSLVGLGQQETQYF.

The CDR3 DNA sequence: TGTGCCAGCAGTCCGGGGTACCCAAAACAGGGAAGCTATGGCTACACCTTC. Protein sequence: CASSPGYPKQGSYGYTF. V usage is TRBV6-6 and J usage is TRBJ1-2; a weak D match, TRBD1 (6 bases). The CDR3 contains 17 residues. The V end lost 5 bases, the J end lost 4 bases, and 23 bases lay between the germline ends. CDR1 is MNHNY and CDR2 is SVGAGI in the germline V gene (reference sequence).

The rearrangement links TRBV14 to TRBJ2-7; 12 bases fit TRBD2. The J segment lost 6 bases and the V segment lost 4 bases, leaving 10 bases of the junction unmatched. This CDR3 spans 16 amino acids. Germline CDR1 is SGHDN and CDR2 is FVKESK. CDR3 DNA sequence: TGTGCCAGCAGCCCAAACCCGGGACTAGCGGGCCTCGAGCAGTACTTC. It encodes CASSPNPGLAGLEQYF.

The chain is built from TRBV29-1 and TRBJ2-7; tentatively, D is TRBD2 (5 bases). CDR1 is SQVTM and CDR2 is ANQGSEA in the germline V gene. Trimming shortened V by 7 bases and J by 3 bases, and 13 bases separated the two germline ends. The CDR3 length is 12 residues. The CDR3 DNA is TGCAGCGCTGAGGGTTCAGGCTACGAGCAGTACTTC. Its translation: CSAEGSGYEQYF.

CDR3 in amino acids: CATSDVRANQPQHF. In DNA form, the CDR3 reads TGTGCCACCAGTGATGTGAGGGCGAATCAGCCCCAGCATTTT. The rearrangement uses TRBV24-1 and TRBJ1-5; D not certain. Germline assignment: CDR1 KGHDR and CDR2 SFDVKD. V lost 3 bases and J lost 4, with 9 bases in between. There are 14 residues in the CDR3.

The CDR3, as DNA: TGTGCCAGCAGCCTAGGACAGGCAGGGCCCCTGTTTTTT. Translating it yields CASSLGQAGPLFF. The V call is TRBV3-1 (or the pseudogene TRBV3-2), the J call TRBJ1-4; 7 bases map to TRBD1. Germline loops: CDR1 LGHDT, CDR2 YNNKEL (reference sequence). V trimming: 4 bases; J trimming: 14 bases; junction bases outside the gene matches: 10. The CDR3 length is 13 residues.

The chain recombines TRBV4-2 with TRBJ2-5, with D possibly matching TRBD2 (6 bases). The CDR3 consists of 17 residues. With 2 bases removed from V and 4 bases from J, the gap between germline ends came to 20 bases. Germline V gene sequence: CDR1 LGHNA, CDR2 YNFKEQ. In DNA form, the CDR3 reads TGTGCCAGCAGCCAACCCGGGAGACTCGAATGGGGAGAGACCCAGTACTTC. Amino acid sequence: CASSQPGRLEWGETQYF.

The genes are TRBV28 and TRBJ1-5; D possibly corresponds to TRBD1 (5 bases). Looked up from germline, CDR1 is MDHEN and CDR2 is SYDVKM. CDR3 size: 16 residues. The V gene lost 3 bases and the J gene lost 1 base, with 13 bases spanning the gap. CDR3 DNA: TGTGCCAGCAGTTTTTCCGGGAGGGGAAGCAATCAGCCCCAGCATTTT. Protein product: CASSFSGRGSNQPQHF. Full variable domain (outside the CDR3, taken from reference TRBV28 and TRBJ1-5): DVKVTQSSRYLVKRTGEKVFLECVQDMDHENMFWYRQDPGLGLRLIYFSYDVKMKEKGDIPEGYSVSREKKERFSLILESASTNQTSMYLCASSFSGRGSNQPQHFGDGTRLSIL.

V is TRBV5-4 and J is TRBJ1-2, with 8 nucleotides matching TRBD1. The CDR3 has 16 amino acids. The V and J ends lost 4 bases and 1 base, in that order; junction bases with no gene match: 9. The germline CDR1 and CDR2 sequences are SGHNT and YYREEE (reference sequence). DNA for the CDR3: TGTGCCAGCAGCCCGGACAGGGCCCGCCGTAACTATGGCTACACCTTC. This sequence encodes CASSPDRARRNYGYTF.

V and J are TRBV6-2 or TRBV6-3 and TRBJ1-2, with D hard to call. V was trimmed by 0 bases and J by 8 bases, leaving 13 bases between them. This CDR3 has 14 residues. The V gene's germline CDR1 is MNHEY and CDR2 SVGEGT. CDR3 region: CASSYSSEFTGYTF. The CDR3 DNA follows: TGTGCCAGCAGTTACTCTTCGGAGTTTACCGGCTACACCTTC.

This chain links TRBV28 with TRBJ1-6; 7 nucleotides line up with TRBD1. J was trimmed by 7 bases and V by 3 bases; bases with no gene match: 6. This CDR3 is built from 15 residues. Germline V gives CDR1 MDHEN, CDR2 SYDVKM. CDR3 DNA sequence: TGTGCCAGCAGTTTGGTAGGGACAGTAAATTCACCCCTCCACTTT. Protein product: CASSLVGTVNSPLHF. Based on the CDR3 plus reference TRBV28 and TRBJ1-6, the full variable domain is DVKVTQSSRYLVKRTGEKVFLECVQDMDHENMFWYRQDPGLGLRLIYFSYDVKMKEKGDIPEGYSVSREKKERFSLILESASTNQTSMYLCASSLVGTVNSPLHFGNGTRLTVT.

The chain carries TRBV7-2 and TRBJ2-3; no definite D call. The V and J ends lost 3 bases and 0 bases respectively, with 7 bases between them. Germline CDR1 reads SGHTA; CDR2 reads FQGNSA. CDR3 length: 14 amino acids. As DNA, the CDR3 is TGTGCCAGCAGCTTGTCAGCGAGCACAGATACGCAGTATTTT. Its translation is CASSLSASTDTQYF. Full variable domain (outside the CDR3, taken from reference TRBV7-2 and TRBJ2-3): GAGVSQSPSNKVTEKGKDVELRCDPISGHTALYWYRQSLGQGLEFLIYFQGNSAPDKSGLPSDRFSAERTGGSVSTLTIQRTQQEDSAVYLCASSLSASTDTQYFGPGTRLTVL.

This chain connects TRBV27 to TRBJ2-7, with D hard to call. The germline V gene encodes CDR1 MNHEY and CDR2 SMNVEV (reference sequence). The V gene lost 4 bases and the J gene lost 3 bases, with 16 bases spanning the gap. The CDR3 loop spans 15 amino acids. The CDR3 nucleotides read TGTGCCAGCAGTTGGTCGGAGTCTCTATACTACGAGCAGTACTTC. Its protein product is CASSWSESLYYEQYF.

The rearrangement joins TRBV24-1 to TRBJ1-2; TRBD1 matches at 8 bases. V shed 4 bases, J shed 8 bases, and the junction held 11 bases outside the gene matches. CDR3 length: 15 amino acids. Germline lookup yields CDR1 KGHDR and CDR2 SFDVKD. The CDR3 sequence: CATSEAGGAGSGYTF. The CDR3 DNA reads TGTGCCACCAGTGAGGCAGGGGGCGCAGGTTCGGGCTACACCTTC.

V usage is TRBV19 and J usage is TRBJ1-3; 9 nucleotides agree with TRBD1. In germline, CDR1 is LNHDA, CDR2 SQIVND (reference sequence). The V gene end was trimmed by 5 bases and the J gene end by 4 bases; junction bases not matched to a gene: 9. The CDR3 totals 16 residues. The CDR3 loop is CASSGNTGGDGNTIYF. In nucleotides, the CDR3 is TGTGCCAGTAGTGGAAATACAGGGGGCGACGGAAACACCATATATTTT.

V and J are TRBV19 and TRBJ2-3; a weak D match, TRBD2 (6 bases). This CDR3 comprises 17 residues. Germline V gives CDR1 LNHDA, CDR2 SQIVND (reference sequence). Deletions cut 4 bases from V and 0 bases from J, with 17 bases between. CDR3: CASSTPRRGSSTDTQYF. CDR3 DNA sequence: TGTGCCAGTAGTACACCCCGGAGGGGATCTAGCACAGATACGCAGTATTTT.

The chain employs TRBV27 and TRBJ2-5; D unclear. The ends were cut back, 4 bases at V and 5 bases at J, with 8 bases in the middle. The CDR3 consists of 12 residues. Looked up from germline, CDR1 is MNHEY and CDR2 is SMNVEV (reference sequence). The CDR3 DNA sequence: TGTGCCAGCAGTTCTCTCGGGGAGACCCAGTACTTC. Translation: CASSSLGETQYF.

The DNA of the CDR3 is TGTGCCAGCAGCAGTTCGGGGGTACCCTATAATTCACCCCTCCACTTT. This codes for CASSSSGVPYNSPLHF. V gene TRBV9 combines with J gene TRBJ1-6; the D gene is possibly TRBD1 (5 bases). Trimming shortened V by 4 bases and J by 2 bases, and 13 bases separated the two germline ends. The CDR3 extends over 16 amino acids. Germline CDR1 and CDR2: SGDLS and YYNGEE.

This chain connects TRBV18 to TRBJ2-5, with a possible D match to TRBD1 (5 bases). V lost 4 bases and J 5 bases, leaving 14 bases between the germline ends. Germline CDR1 reads KGHSH; CDR2 reads LQKENI. The CDR3 totals 14 residues. CDR3 DNA sequence: TGTGCCAGCTCACTTTCAGGGAAAGCGGAGACCCAGTACTTC. Amino acids: CASSLSGKAETQYF.

The rearrangement links TRBV7-9 to TRBJ2-1, with TRBD2 matching over 11 bases. Germline V CDR1 and CDR2: SEHNR, FQNEAQ (reference sequence). CDR3 size: 15 residues. Trimming cost V 1 base and J 12 bases; bases outside gene matches: 8. The CDR3 region is CASSLGGTSGTGQFF. The CDR3, as DNA: TGTGCCAGCAGCTTAGGAGGGACTAGCGGCACAGGGCAGTTCTTC.

DNA for the CDR3: TGTGCCAGCAGTCGTGGGGGGGTAGGCACTGAAGCTTTCTTT. It codes for CASSRGGVGTEAFF. This chain uses TRBV6-5 with TRBJ1-1; possible D gene TRBD1, 5 bases. V was trimmed by 5 bases and J by 4 bases, leaving 14 bases between them. The germline CDR1 and CDR2 sequences are MNHEY and SVGAGI. The length of the CDR3 is 14 residues.

The rearrangement joins TRBV5-1 to TRBJ2-1; 12 nucleotides agree with TRBD2. CDR3 length equals 15 residues. CDR1 is SGHRS and CDR2 is YFSETQ in the germline V gene. After removal of 4 bases from V and 9 bases from J, the junction contained 8 bases not matched to a gene. The CDR3 bases are TGCGCCAGCAGCAGCTCTAGCGGGGGGGCCCCTGAGCAGTTCTTC. Its translation: CASSSSSGGAPEQFF.

J is TRBJ1-2 and V is TRBV7-6, with D perhaps matching TRBD1 (6 bases). V was trimmed by 0 bases and J by 8 bases, leaving 10 bases between them. The CDR3 sequence is 13 residues long. Germline V lookup: CDR1 SGHVS, CDR2 FNYEAQ. The CDR3 region is CASSLAGGGGYTF. The CDR3 DNA is TGTGCCAGCAGCTTAGCAGGGGGTGGAGGCTACACCTTC.

CDR3 nucleotides: TGTGCCAGCAGCTTAGGGGGGGGCGTTGGGGAAAAACTGTTTTTT. Its translation is CASSLGGGVGEKLFF. This chain connects TRBV7-9 to TRBJ1-4; possibly TRBD1 for D (6 bases). The CDR3 sequence is 15 residues long. V was cut by 1 base and J by 8 bases, with 14 bases left in between. Per the germline V gene, CDR1 is SEHNR and CDR2 is FQNEAQ (reference sequence).

The chain links TRBV27 to TRBJ1-2; D uncertain. The CDR3 loop spans 17 amino acids. Germline CDR1 reads MNHEY; CDR2 reads SMNVEV (reference sequence). The V end lost 2 bases, the J end lost 0 bases, and 16 bases lay between the germline ends. CDR3 DNA: TGTGCCAGCAGTTTAGATGGTCAGATAACACCTAACTATGGCTACACCTTC. Residues: CASSLDGQITPNYGYTF.

This chain joins TRBV7-9 and TRBJ1-1, with a weak D call TRBD1 (5 bases). V shed 5 bases and J shed 4 bases, with 14 bases lying between them. CDR3 length: 14 residues. The germline V gene encodes CDR1 SEHNR and CDR2 FQNEAQ (reference sequence). CDR3 loop: CASSPVGGFTEAFF. In DNA form, the CDR3 reads TGTGCCAGCAGCCCAGTTGGGGGGTTCACTGAAGCTTTCTTT.

J is TRBJ1-2 and V is TRBV7-8, with 11 bases identical to TRBD1. V shed 1 base and J 4 bases; nucleotides not matched to a gene: 11. There are 18 residues in the CDR3. CDR1 and CDR2 (germline): SGHVS, FQNEAQ. This CDR3 reads CASSLGTGGELGIYGYTF. DNA of the CDR3: TGTGCCAGCAGCTTAGGGACAGGGGGCGAGCTCGGCATCTATGGCTACACCTTC.

The CDR3 loop is CASSRTASNQPQHF. For the CDR3, the DNA is TGTGCCAGCAGTCGGACAGCCTCGAATCAGCCCCAGCATTTT. V is TRBV27 and J is TRBJ1-5, with D perhaps TRBD1 (6 bases). Deletions cut 5 bases from V and 4 bases from J, with 12 bases between. The CDR3 contains 14 residues. CDR1 MNHEY and CDR2 SMNVEV come from the germline V gene (reference sequence).

The chain has TRBV2 and TRBJ2-1; 8 bases are shared with TRBD1. V gave up 5 bases and J gave up 7 bases; unmatched junction bases: 13. The CDR3 is 16 residues long. The germline V gene has CDR1 SNHLY and CDR2 FYNNEI. CDR3 in amino acids: CASSRSSGQVRNEQFF. CDR3 DNA: TGTGCCAGCAGTCGTAGCTCGGGACAGGTGCGAAATGAGCAGTTCTTC.

This chain connects TRBV19 to TRBJ1-4; D is undetermined. Looked up from germline, CDR1 is LNHDA and CDR2 is SQIVND (reference sequence). The CDR3 is made up of 16 amino acids. The V gene lost 3 bases and the J gene lost 1 base, with 12 bases spanning the gap. The CDR3 DNA reads TGTGCCAGTAGTATTTCGGGCGCGGGAACTAATGAAAAACTGTTTTTT. This codes for CASSISGAGTNEKLFF.